This T cell receptor beta chain was recovered during a study of blood T cell repertoires in COVID-19. Study-wide background: Specimens from acute and convalescent COVID-19 originated in the United States, Italy and Spain. The cDNA or gDNA used as material had been derived from T cells, B-cell-depleted T cells, or PBMCs.

Original handling: Quantification of nucleated cells was approximated via reference gene primer amplification. The method was immunoSEQ multiplex PCR; TCRdb's version includes in-frame clones alone and lacks a portion of them. That table furnishes V, J and clone size, whereas the DNA furnished D and trimming. Of around 82,000 clones listed, 86% were seen once; the top ten hold about 5.7%. V lost 3 bases and J lost 3; bases outside the gene matches: 4. In germline, CDR1 is SQVTM, CDR2 ANQGSEA. The CDR3 runs to 13 residues. Seattle researchers signed up patients amid active infection and tracked them longitudinally. In this sample, this clone turned up a few times.

The TCR was taken from a man at least 80 years old with COVID-19, enrolled during active disease. The chain employs TRBV29-1 and TRBJ1-2; 7 nucleotides agree with TRBD1. The sample was peripheral blood. CDR3 nucleotide sequence: TGCAGCGTTGAGAGGGGACAGTACTATGGCTACACCTTC. Translated, it gives CSVERGQYYGYTF.